The 10 T cell receptor beta chains listed next were all sequenced from one sample in a study of Ad26.COV2.S vaccination and SARS-CoV-2 variants. Some clones are missing from TCRdb's copy, which holds only in-frame ones; the method was immunoSEQ multiplex PCR. The sample yields about 350,000 clones, around 92% seen once. Specimen: peripheral blood, collected after recovery from COVID-19. The receptor source for this set is a human donor who had recovered from COVID-19.

This clone occurred once. The V and J genes are TRBV7-6 and TRBJ1-4; 9 bases map to TRBD1. J was trimmed by 7 bases and V by 5 bases; bases with no gene match: 5. The CDR3 is 14 residues long. The germline V gene encodes CDR1 SGHVS and CDR2 FNYEAQ. The CDR3 nucleotides read TGTGCCAGCAGCCGGGGACAGGGTCGTGAAAAACTGTTTTTT. Translated: CASSRGQGREKLFF.

The gene calls are TRBV5-4 and TRBJ2-2; 9 nucleotides align to TRBD1. Trimming took 2 bases from V and 2 from J; bases not matched to a gene: 4. This CDR3 spans 16 amino acids. Germline CDR1 is SGHNT and CDR2 is YYREEE (reference sequence). The CDR3 loop reads CASSFTGGLNTGELFF. The CDR3, as DNA: TGTGCCAGCAGCTTTACAGGGGGCCTAAACACCGGGGAGCTGTTTTTT.

The V and J genes are TRBV27 and TRBJ1-2; D perhaps matches TRBD1 (5 bases). This CDR3 is built from 15 residues. Trimming shortened V by 3 bases and J by 2 bases, and 13 bases separated the two germline ends. Germline assignment: CDR1 MNHEY and CDR2 SMNVEV (reference sequence). The CDR3 sequence: CASSLLRGGNYGYTF. Here the CDR3 DNA reads TGTGCCAGCAGTTTGTTGAGGGGAGGAAACTATGGCTACACCTTC.

The V gene is TRBV4-1, the J gene TRBJ2-1, with D possibly matching TRBD1 (5 bases). V lost 0 bases to trimming and J lost 15 bases, with 12 bases between them. This CDR3 region has 12 residues. Germline CDR1 MGHRA, CDR2 YSYEKL. The DNA of the CDR3 is TGCGCCAGCAGCCAAGATTCCAGGGATAGGTTCTTC. Translating gives CASSQDSRDRFF.

The V and J genes are TRBV4-2 and TRBJ1-1; D may be TRBD1 (6 bases). V lost 4 bases and J 1 base, leaving 7 bases between the germline ends. The length of the CDR3 is 13 residues. Germline CDR1 reads LGHNA; CDR2 reads YNFKEQ. CDR3 loop: CASSPTGNTEAFF. DNA of the CDR3: TGTGCCAGCAGCCCGACAGGGAACACTGAAGCTTTCTTT.

The chain is built from TRBV7-6 and TRBJ2-5; D remains ambiguous. The CDR3 contains 13 residues. Per the germline V gene, CDR1 is SGHVS and CDR2 is FNYEAQ. The V and J ends lost 5 bases and 4 bases respectively, with 11 bases between them. In DNA, the CDR3 is TGTGCCAGCAGCCAACCTATTCTAGAGACCCAGTACTTC. Translation: CASSQPILETQYF.

This clone was recorded only once. This chain joins TRBV10-3 and TRBJ2-3, with TRBD2 identical over 8 bases. The CDR3 spans 15 residues. Germline loops: CDR1 ENHRY, CDR2 SYGVKD. The trim removed 3 bases at V and 2 bases at J, leaving 4 bases unmatched. In DNA form, the CDR3 reads TGTGCCATCAGTGATCTCGGGGGGGCCACAGATACGCAGTATTTT. Amino acid sequence: CAISDLGGATDTQYF.

This chain joins TRBV9 and TRBJ2-2; possible D gene TRBD2, 6 bases. The V gene's germline CDR1 is SGDLS and CDR2 YYNGEE. The CDR3 extends over 17 amino acids. V dropped 0 bases and J dropped 6 bases, with 18 bases sitting between them. CDR3 DNA sequence: TGTGCCAGCAGCGTAGGTTTGGGGCGGGAAGTCGCCGGGGAGCTGTTTTTT. This encodes CASSVGLGREVAGELFF.

V usage is TRBV25-1 and J usage is TRBJ1-1; D possibly corresponds to TRBD1 (5 bases). CDR3 length: 13 amino acids. CDR1 is MGHDK, CDR2 SYGVNS, per germline. V gave up 6 bases and J gave up 4 bases, with 12 bases separating them. This CDR3 reads CASSYGGVTEAFF. The CDR3 coding sequence is TGTGCCAGCAGCTACGGGGGGGTCACTGAAGCTTTCTTT.

This clone was seen a handful of times. The V gene is TRBV2, the J gene TRBJ2-1; TRBD1 is a possible D gene (6 bases). Per the germline V gene, CDR1 is SNHLY and CDR2 is FYNNEI. This CDR3 is built from 14 residues. The V end was cut by 5 bases, the J end by 4 bases, with 12 bases between. The CDR3 DNA follows: TGTGCCAGCAGTCCCGGGACAACTTACAATGAGCAGTTCTTC. Encoded protein: CASSPGTTYNEQFF.